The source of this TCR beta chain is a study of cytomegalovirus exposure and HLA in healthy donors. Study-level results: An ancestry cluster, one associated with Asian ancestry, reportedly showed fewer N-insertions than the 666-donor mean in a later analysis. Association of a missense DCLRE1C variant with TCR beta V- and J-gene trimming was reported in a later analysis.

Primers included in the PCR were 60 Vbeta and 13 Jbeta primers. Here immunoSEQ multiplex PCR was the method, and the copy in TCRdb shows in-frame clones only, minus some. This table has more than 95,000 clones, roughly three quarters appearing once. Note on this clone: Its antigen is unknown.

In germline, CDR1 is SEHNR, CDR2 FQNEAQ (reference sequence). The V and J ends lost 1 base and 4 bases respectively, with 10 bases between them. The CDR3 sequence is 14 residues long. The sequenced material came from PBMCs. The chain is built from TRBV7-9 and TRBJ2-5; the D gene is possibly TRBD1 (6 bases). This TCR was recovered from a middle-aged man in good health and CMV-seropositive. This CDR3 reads CASSLVTGLETQYF. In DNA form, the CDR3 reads TGTGCCAGCAGCTTAGTAACAGGGTTAGAGACCCAGTACTTC.